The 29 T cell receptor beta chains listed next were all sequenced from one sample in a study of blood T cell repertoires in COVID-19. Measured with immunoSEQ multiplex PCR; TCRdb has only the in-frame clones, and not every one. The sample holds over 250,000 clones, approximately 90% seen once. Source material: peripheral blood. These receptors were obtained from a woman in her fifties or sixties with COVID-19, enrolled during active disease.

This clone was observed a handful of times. CDR3 sequence (DNA): TGTGCCACCAGTGCAGGGCAAGAGACCCAGTACTTC. It translates to CATSAGQETQYF. The chain couples TRBV24-1 to TRBJ2-5, with D possibly matching TRBD1 (5 bases). V shed 5 bases and J shed 2 bases, with 5 bases lying between them. The CDR3 extends over 12 amino acids. Germline assignment: CDR1 KGHDR and CDR2 SFDVKD.

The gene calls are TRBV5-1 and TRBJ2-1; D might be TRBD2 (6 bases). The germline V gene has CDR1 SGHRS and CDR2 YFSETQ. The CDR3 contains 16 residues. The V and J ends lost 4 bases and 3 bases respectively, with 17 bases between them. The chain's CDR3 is CASSAQAGGIYNEQFF. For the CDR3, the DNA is TGCGCCAGCAGCGCGCAAGCGGGTGGGATCTACAATGAGCAGTTCTTC.

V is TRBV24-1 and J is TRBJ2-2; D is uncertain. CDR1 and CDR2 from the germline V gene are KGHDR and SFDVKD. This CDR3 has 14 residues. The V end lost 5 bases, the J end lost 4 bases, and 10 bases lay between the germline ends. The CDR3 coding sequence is TGTGCCACCAGTGTAGACACCGGCACCGGGGAGCTGTTTTTT. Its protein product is CATSVDTGTGELFF.

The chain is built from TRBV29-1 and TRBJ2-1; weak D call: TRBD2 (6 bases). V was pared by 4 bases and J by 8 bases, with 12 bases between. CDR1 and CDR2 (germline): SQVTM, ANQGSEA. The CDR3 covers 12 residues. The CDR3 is CSVGRGGDEQFF. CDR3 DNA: TGCAGCGTTGGCCGGGGAGGCGATGAGCAGTTCTTC.

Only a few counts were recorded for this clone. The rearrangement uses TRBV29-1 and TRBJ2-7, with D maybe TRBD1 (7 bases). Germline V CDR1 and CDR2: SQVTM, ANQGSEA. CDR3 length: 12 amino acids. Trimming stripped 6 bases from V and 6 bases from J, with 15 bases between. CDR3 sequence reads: CSVSYRGGEQYF. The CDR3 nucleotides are TGCAGCGTCTCTTACAGGGGAGGCGAGCAGTACTTC.

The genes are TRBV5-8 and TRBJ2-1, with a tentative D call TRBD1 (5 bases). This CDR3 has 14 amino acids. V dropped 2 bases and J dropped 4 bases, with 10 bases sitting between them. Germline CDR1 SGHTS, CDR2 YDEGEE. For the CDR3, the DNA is TGTGCCAGCAGCTTCGAACAGGTTTACAATGAGCAGTTCTTC. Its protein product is CASSFEQVYNEQFF.

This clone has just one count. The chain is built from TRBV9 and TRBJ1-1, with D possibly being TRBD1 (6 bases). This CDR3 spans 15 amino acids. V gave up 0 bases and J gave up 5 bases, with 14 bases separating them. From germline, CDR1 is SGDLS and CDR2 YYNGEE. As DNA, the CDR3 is TGTGCCAGCAGCGTAGCTCACAGGGAGGGAACTGAAGCTTTCTTT. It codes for CASSVAHREGTEAFF.

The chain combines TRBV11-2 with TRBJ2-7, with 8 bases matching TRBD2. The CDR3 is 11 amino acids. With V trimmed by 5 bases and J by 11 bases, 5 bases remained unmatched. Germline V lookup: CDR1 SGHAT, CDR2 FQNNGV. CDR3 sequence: CASSAGLGEYF. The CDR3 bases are TGTGCCAGCAGCGCGGGACTAGGGGAGTACTTC.

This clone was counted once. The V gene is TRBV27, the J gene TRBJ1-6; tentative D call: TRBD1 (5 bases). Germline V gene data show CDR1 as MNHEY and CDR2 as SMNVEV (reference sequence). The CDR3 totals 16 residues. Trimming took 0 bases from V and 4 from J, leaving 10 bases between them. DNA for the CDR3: TGTGCCAGCAGTTTATCAGGGGTTAAATATAATTCACCCCTCCACTTT. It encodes CASSLSGVKYNSPLHF.

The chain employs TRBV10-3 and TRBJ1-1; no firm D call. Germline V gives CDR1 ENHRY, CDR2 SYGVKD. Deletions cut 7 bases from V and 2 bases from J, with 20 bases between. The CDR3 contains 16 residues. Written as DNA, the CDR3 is TGTGCCATCACCCCGAGGGTTCTTGGAGGAAACACTGAAGCTTTCTTT. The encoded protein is CAITPRVLGGNTEAFF.

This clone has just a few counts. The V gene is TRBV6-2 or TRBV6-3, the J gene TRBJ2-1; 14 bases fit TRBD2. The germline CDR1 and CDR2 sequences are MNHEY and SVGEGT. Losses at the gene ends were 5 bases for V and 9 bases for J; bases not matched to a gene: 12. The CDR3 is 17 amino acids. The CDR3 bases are TGTGCCAGCAGTGGGACTAGCGGGAGAATGGTAGATACTGAGCAGTTCTTC. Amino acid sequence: CASSGTSGRMVDTEQFF.

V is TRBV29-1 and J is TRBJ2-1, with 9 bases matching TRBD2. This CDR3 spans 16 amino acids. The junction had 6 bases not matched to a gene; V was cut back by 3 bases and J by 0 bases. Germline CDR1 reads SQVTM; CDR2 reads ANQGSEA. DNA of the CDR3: TGCAGCGTTGATGGATCTAGCGGGACCTCCTACAATGAGCAGTTCTTC. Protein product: CSVDGSSGTSYNEQFF.

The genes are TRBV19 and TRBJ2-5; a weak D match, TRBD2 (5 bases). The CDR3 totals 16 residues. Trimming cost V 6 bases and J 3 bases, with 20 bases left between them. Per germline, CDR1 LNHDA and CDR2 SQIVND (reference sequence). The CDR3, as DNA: TGTGCCAGTAGCACCGACCTCCGCGGGCCTGAAGAGACCCAGTACTTC. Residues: CASSTDLRGPEETQYF.

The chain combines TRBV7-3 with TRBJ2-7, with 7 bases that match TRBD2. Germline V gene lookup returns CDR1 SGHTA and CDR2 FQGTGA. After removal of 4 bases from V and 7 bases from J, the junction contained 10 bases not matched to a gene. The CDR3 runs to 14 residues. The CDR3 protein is CASSSAGDRGEQYF. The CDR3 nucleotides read TGTGCCAGCAGCTCCGCGGGAGACCGGGGGGAGCAGTACTTC.

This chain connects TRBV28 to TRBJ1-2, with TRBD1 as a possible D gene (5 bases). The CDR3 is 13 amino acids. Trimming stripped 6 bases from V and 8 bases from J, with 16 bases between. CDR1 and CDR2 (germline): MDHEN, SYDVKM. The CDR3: CASRSSRDWGYTF. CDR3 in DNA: TGTGCCAGCAGATCGTCCCGGGACTGGGGCTACACCTTC.

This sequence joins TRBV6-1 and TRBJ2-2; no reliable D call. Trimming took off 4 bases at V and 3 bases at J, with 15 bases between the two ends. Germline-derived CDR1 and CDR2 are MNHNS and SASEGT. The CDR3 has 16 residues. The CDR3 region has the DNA TGTGCCAGCAGTGTTAACGGAGCCCCGGACACCGGGGAGCTGTTTTTT. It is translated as CASSVNGAPDTGELFF.

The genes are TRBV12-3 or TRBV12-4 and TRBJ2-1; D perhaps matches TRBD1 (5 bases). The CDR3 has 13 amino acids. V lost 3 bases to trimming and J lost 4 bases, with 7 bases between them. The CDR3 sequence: CASSLDTYNEQFF. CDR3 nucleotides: TGTGCCAGCAGTTTGGACACTTACAATGAGCAGTTCTTC.

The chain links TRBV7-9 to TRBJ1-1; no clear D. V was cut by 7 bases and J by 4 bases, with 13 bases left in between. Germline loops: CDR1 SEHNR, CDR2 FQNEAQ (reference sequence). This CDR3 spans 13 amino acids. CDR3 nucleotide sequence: TGTGCCAGCAACGGAGACCGTGGCACTGAAGCTTTCTTT. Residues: CASNGDRGTEAFF.

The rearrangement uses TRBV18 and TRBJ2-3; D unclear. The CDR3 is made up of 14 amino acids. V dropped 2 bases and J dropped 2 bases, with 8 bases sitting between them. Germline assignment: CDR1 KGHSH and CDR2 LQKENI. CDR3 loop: CASSPNFNTDTQYF. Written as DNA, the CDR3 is TGTGCCAGCTCACCAAACTTTAACACAGATACGCAGTATTTT.

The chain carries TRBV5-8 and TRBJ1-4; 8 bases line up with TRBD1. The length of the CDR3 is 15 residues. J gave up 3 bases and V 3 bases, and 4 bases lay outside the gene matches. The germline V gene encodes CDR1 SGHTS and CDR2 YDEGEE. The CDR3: CASSSKDRANEKLFF. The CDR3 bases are TGTGCCAGCAGCTCAAAGGACAGGGCTAATGAAAAACTGTTTTTT.

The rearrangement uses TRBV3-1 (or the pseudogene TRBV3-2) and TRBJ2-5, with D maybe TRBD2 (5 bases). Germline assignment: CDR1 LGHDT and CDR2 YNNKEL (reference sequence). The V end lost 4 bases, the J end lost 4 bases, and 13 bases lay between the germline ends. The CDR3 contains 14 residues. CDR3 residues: CASSPRAVLETQYF. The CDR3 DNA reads TGTGCCAGCAGCCCTAGAGCGGTTTTAGAGACCCAGTACTTC.

The CDR3 nucleotides are TGCGCCAGCAGTGGTAAGAGTCAGCCCCAGCATTTT. Residues: CASSGKSQPQHF. V gene TRBV10-1 combines with J gene TRBJ1-5, with D uncertain. Germline CDR1 WNHNN, CDR2 SYGVQD (reference sequence). V was shortened by 4 bases and J by 6 bases, with 7 bases between the two germline ends. CDR3 length: 12 amino acids.

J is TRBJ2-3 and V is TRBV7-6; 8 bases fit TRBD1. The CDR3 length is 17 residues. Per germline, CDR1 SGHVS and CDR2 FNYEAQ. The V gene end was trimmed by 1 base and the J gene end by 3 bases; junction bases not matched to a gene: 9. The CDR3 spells CASSLEVRDRPTDTQYF. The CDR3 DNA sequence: TGTGCCAGCAGCTTAGAAGTACGGGACAGGCCGACAGATACGCAGTATTTT.

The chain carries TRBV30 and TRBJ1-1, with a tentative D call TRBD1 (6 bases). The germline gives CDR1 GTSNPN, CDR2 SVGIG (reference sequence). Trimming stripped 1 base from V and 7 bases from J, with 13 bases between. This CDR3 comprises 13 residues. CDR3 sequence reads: CAWSGGGAFEAFF. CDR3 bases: TGTGCCTGGAGTGGAGGGGGAGCCTTTGAAGCTTTCTTT.

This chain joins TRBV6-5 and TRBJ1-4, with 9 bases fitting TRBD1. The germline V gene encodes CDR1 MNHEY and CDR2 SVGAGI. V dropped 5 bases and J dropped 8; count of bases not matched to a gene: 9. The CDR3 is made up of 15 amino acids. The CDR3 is CASSLRDRAGEKLFF. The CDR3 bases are TGTGCCAGCAGTCTCCGGGACAGGGCGGGAGAAAAACTGTTTTTT.

CDR3 bases: TGTGCCAGCAGTTACTCCGGCAGGGGGGATGGCTACACCTTC. Protein: CASSYSGRGDGYTF. The chain recombines TRBV6-5 with TRBJ1-2; 7 bases align to TRBD1. V gave up 0 bases and J gave up 6 bases; unmatched junction bases: 4. The CDR3 spans 14 residues. From germline, CDR1 is MNHEY and CDR2 SVGAGI.

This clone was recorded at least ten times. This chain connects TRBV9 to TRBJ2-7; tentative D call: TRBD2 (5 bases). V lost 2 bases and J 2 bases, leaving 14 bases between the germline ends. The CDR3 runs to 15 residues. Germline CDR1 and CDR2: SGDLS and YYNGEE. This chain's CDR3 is CASSVGGSTPYEQYF. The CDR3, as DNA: TGTGCCAGCAGCGTGGGCGGGTCAACTCCCTACGAGCAGTACTTC.

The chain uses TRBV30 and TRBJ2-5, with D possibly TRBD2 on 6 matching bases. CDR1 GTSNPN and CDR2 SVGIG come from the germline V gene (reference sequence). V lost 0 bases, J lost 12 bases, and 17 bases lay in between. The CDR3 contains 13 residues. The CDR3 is CAWSVQLLANKYF. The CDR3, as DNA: TGTGCCTGGAGTGTACAGCTACTAGCCAACAAGTACTTC.

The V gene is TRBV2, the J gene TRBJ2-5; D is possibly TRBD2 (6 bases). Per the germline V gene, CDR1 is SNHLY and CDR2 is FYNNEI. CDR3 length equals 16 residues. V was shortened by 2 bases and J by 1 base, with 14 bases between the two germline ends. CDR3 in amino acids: CASSELILAGQETQYF. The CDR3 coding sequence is TGTGCCAGCAGTGAATTAATACTAGCAGGCCAAGAGACCCAGTACTTC.